Listed below are T cell receptor beta chains from one sample, sequenced in a study of T cell repertoires in cytomegalovirus infection. Using its own MiXCR run on the reads, TCRdb lists one record per CDR3 protein. This sample has about 740,000 distinct CDR3 sequences, with roughly 36% found just once. The sequenced sample consisted of PBMCs. These TCRs come from a human donor in good health (CMV status not recorded). Some clones in this sample may be carry-over from other donors' samples. Each CDR3 is given with its conserved first and last residue. Fields, in order: D gene, clone size, V gene, J gene, CDR3 DNA, CDR3 protein. A D gene is named only where the DNA matches it firmly. The size field is filled for only some rows; it gives once, few, many or a size class.

D: TRBD2; size: few; V: TRBV4-2; J: TRBJ2-7; DNA: TGTGCCAGCAGCCAACCGGGAGGGAGGGACTACGAGCAGTACTTC; CDR3: CASSQPGGRDYEQYF
D: TRBD1; size: -; V: TRBV27; J: TRBJ2-7; DNA: TGTGCCGGCAGTTCCCTAGGGACAGGGGGCCCCTACGAGCAGTACTTC; CDR3: CAGSSLGTGGPYEQYF
D: TRBD2; size: -; V: TRBV10-3; J: TRBJ2-7; DNA: TGTGCCATCAGTGTGACAGCTGGACTAGCGGGCCACGAGCAGTACTTC; CDR3: CAISVTAGLAGHEQYF
D: -; size: -; V: TRBV20-1; J: TRBJ2-3; DNA: TGCAGTGCTGCAAGGGTCTACGGCACAGATACGCAGTATTTT; CDR3: CSAARVYGTDTQYF
D: -; size: few; V: TRBV28; J: TRBJ2-3; DNA: TGTGCCAGCAGTTGGGTACGGGATACGCAGTATTTT; CDR3: CASSWVRDTQYF
D: -; size: many; V: TRBV19; J: TRBJ2-1; DNA: TGTGCCAGTAGTATAGCTGGGAGCTCCTACAATGAGCAGTTCTTC; CDR3: CASSIAGSSYNEQFF
D: TRBD1; size: -; V: TRBV24-1; J: TRBJ2-5; DNA: TGTGCCACCAGCGGTCCCCGGGACAGTCTTCAAGAGACCCAGTACTTC; CDR3: CATSGPRDSLQETQYF
D: -; size: -; V: TRBV19; J: TRBJ1-1; DNA: TGTGCCAGTAGTATTACGCTCCTAAAGAACACTGAAGCTTTCTTT; CDR3: CASSITLLKNTEAFF
D: -; size: once; V: TRBV6-1; J: TRBJ1-5; DNA: TGTGCCAGCAGGCTTTTACAGATCAATCAGACCCAGCATTTT; CDR3: CASRLLQINQTQHF
D: -; size: -; V: TRBV5-6; J: TRBJ2-2; DNA: TGTGCCAGCAGCCGAGGGACCGTCGGGGAGCTGTTTTTT; CDR3: CASSRGTVGELFF
D: TRBD1; size: -; V: TRBV12-3/TRBV12-4; J: TRBJ2-5; DNA: TGTGCCAGCAGCACTTGGACAGGGGGCGCTCTGAAAGAGACCCAGTACTTC; CDR3: CASSTWTGGALKETQYF
D: -; size: many; V: TRBV18; J: TRBJ1-2; DNA: TGTGCCAGCTCACCAGGTTACGGTATTGCCTATGGCTACACCTTC; CDR3: CASSPGYGIAYGYTF
D: -; size: few; V: TRBV27; J: TRBJ2-1; DNA: TGTGCCGCCGGGGCTAGCAGCTACAATGAGCAGTTCTTC; CDR3: CAAGASSYNEQFF
D: -; size: -; V: TRBV11-2; J: TRBJ1-1; DNA: TGTGCCAGCAGCCTAGTCCTATGGAGGGATCGGGGCACTGAAGCTTTCTTT; CDR3: CASSLVLWRDRGTEAFF
D: TRBD2; size: few; V: TRBV7-2; J: TRBJ2-3; DNA: TGTGCCAGCAGCTTAGCGACCAGCGGGGGGACAGATACGCAGTATTTT; CDR3: CASSLATSGGTDTQYF
D: TRBD1; size: few; V: TRBV4-1; J: TRBJ1-5; DNA: TGCGCCAGCAGCGCTACAGGGGGCGACCATCAGCCCCAGCATTTT; CDR3: CASSATGGDHQPQHF
D: TRBD1; size: few; V: TRBV6-6; J: TRBJ1-6; DNA: TGTGCCAGCAGTTACAGAACAGGGGGCTCGGGTAATTCACCCCTCCACTTT; CDR3: CASSYRTGGSGNSPLHF